The text below deals with one TCR beta chain. Either two negative PCRs, clearance, or symptom resolution qualified Cohort 3 donors as recovered. In germline, CDR1 is LNHDA, CDR2 SQIVND (reference sequence). V dropped 2 bases and J dropped 4; count of bases not matched to a gene: 8. CDR3 length equals 15 residues. The data are from a study of blood T cell repertoires in COVID-19. Original data processing: Cell counts per sample came from amplifying reference gene primers. The repertoire was sequenced with immunoSEQ multiplex PCR; TCRdb's copy has only in-frame clones and lacks some. V and J calls plus clone size are reproduced from that table; the DNA served to infer D and trimming. The sample yields roughly 140,000 clones, about 87% seen once.

This receptor was obtained from a man in his sixties who had recovered from COVID-19. The chain employs TRBV19 and TRBJ2-7; TRBD2 matches 7 bases. Source material: PBMCs or T cells enriched from blood (not recorded which). In DNA, the CDR3 is TGTGCCAGTAGTATACGGCGCGGGAGTAGGTACGAGCAGTACTTC. This gives the protein CASSIRRGSRYEQYF.